The entry below gives a single T cell receptor beta chain sequence along with its context. Its antigen is as yet unknown. This specimen comes from a study of shared clonotypes between healthy human individuals. It was CD45RO-negative cells, positively selected for CCR7, that made up naive CD8 cells, with terminally differentiated effector memory CD45RA+ cells excluded. Donors, without exception, were Caucasian adults residing in Nashville, Tennessee. Genomic DNA of every subset was divided equally among multiple immunoSEQ plates. On sorted subsets, replicate PCRs used 150 to 250 ng DNA, or roughly 30,000 T cell genomes. Clones were read by immunoSEQ multiplex PCR, and TCRdb kept only the in-frame ones, dropping some. The data contain about 2 million clones, approximately 95% of them seen just once; the ten biggest clones take up about 1.1%. Broader study findings: Approximately 4.5% was the fraction of naive CD4 clonotypes found shared across a few donors.

Germline CDR1 is MDHEN and CDR2 is SYDVKM. This CDR3 has 14 residues. V shed 4 bases and J shed 1 base, with 11 bases lying between them. The sequenced sample consisted of naive CD8+ T cells sorted from blood. This TCR was recovered from a man between 18 and 29 years old in good health. The genes are TRBV28 and TRBJ2-7, with D maybe TRBD1 (6 bases). CDR3 nucleotide sequence: TGTGCCAGCAGTTCATGGACAGTTTCCTACGAGCAGTACTTC. It encodes CASSSWTVSYEQYF.